Listed below are T cell receptor beta chains from one sample, sequenced in a study of blood T cell repertoires in COVID-19. The repertoire was sequenced with immunoSEQ multiplex PCR; TCRdb's copy has only in-frame clones and lacks some. The sample has tens of thousands of clones; about 77% are singletons. Sequenced sample: peripheral blood. All receptors come from a man aged 70-80 years with COVID-19, enrolled during active disease. CDR3s include the opening cysteine and the closing phenylalanine or tryptophan. The D gene is left open where the match is weak. Not every row has a clone size; where given, it reads once, few, many or a size class.

abundance	v_gene	d_gene	j_gene	CDR3nt	CDR3aa
-	TRBV7-8	-	TRBJ2-7	TGTGCCAGCAGCGTAGGGAGTAGCGAGCAGTACTTC	CASSVGSSEQYF
few	TRBV5-5	TRBD1	TRBJ2-3	TGTGCCAGCAGCTTGGGACAGGGGGGCACAGATACGCAGTATTTT	CASSLGQGGTDTQYF
-	TRBV15	-	TRBJ2-7	TGTGCCACCAGCAGAGGAGGAGTAGGAATTGCTGAGCAGTACTTC	CATSRGGVGIAEQYF
-	TRBV5-6	-	TRBJ2-1	TGTGCCAGCAGCTTTTGGCGCGGGGTCTACAATGAGCAGTTCTTC	CASSFWRGVYNEQFF
-	TRBV11-2	-	TRBJ1-3	TGTGCCAGCAGCCCAGAGAGAGGGACACCTCTTTTTTTT	CASSPERGTPLFF
-	TRBV28	TRBD1	TRBJ1-1	TGTGCCAGCAGGGGACAGTTGAACACTGAAGCTTTCTTT	CASRGQLNTEAFF
-	TRBV7-2	TRBD1	TRBJ1-4	TGTGCCAGCAGCTTAGGAGGACAGGGTAATGAAAAACTGTTTTTT	CASSLGGQGNEKLFF
-	TRBV19	TRBD1	TRBJ2-7	TGTGCCAGTAGTAGGACAGGGGCCTACGAGCAGTACTTC	CASSRTGAYEQYF
-	TRBV7-9	-	TRBJ1-1	TGTGCCAGCAGCTTAGCTTCAGGGTCTGAAGCTTTCTTT	CASSLASGSEAFF
-	TRBV19	-	TRBJ1-5	TGTGCCAGTAGTACTCTCTTTACAGGGTCCAATCAGCCCCAGCATTTT	CASSTLFTGSNQPQHF
-	TRBV10-1	-	TRBJ2-7	TGCGCCACCCGGAGGACAGATACTTCCTACGAGCAGTACTTC	CATRRTDTSYEQYF
-	TRBV11-2	-	TRBJ1-1	TGTGCCAGCAGCTTAGATTCAGAAGGTAGGGGTGAAGCTTTCTTT	CASSLDSEGRGEAFF
-	TRBV24-1	-	TRBJ1-2	TGTGCCACCAGTGATAGTGGGGGCAACTATGGCTACACCTTC	CATSDSGGNYGYTF
-	TRBV5-1	TRBD2	TRBJ2-1	TGCGCCAGCAGCCCCCTGTGGACTAGCGGGAGGGCGGTCTTGAATGAGCAGTTCTTC	CASSPLWTSGRAVLNEQFF
-	TRBV4-2	TRBD1	TRBJ2-7	TGTGCCAGCAGCCAAGACCCCCTACAGGGGCCCTACGTACGAAACACCTACGAGCAGTACTTC	CASSQDPLQGPYVRNTYEQYF